A selection of T cell receptor beta chains follows, all from one sample in a study of CD8 T cells in ankylosing spondylitis. Each CDR3 protein is one row after TCRdb ran MiXCR on the 5' RACE reads. The table lists about 240,000 distinct CDR3 sequences, around 10% of them singletons, with under 7% in the top ten. What was sequenced was blood, either unsorted or a sorted T cell fraction (not recorded which). These receptors were obtained from a male donor with ankylosing spondylitis or in good health (not recorded which). Both conserved end residues are part of each CDR3. Each record gives: clone size, V gene, J gene, CDR3 protein. Rows give clone size only sometimes, using once, few, many, or a class for an expanded clone.

many	TRBV27	TRBJ1-5	CASSSEPGGYQPQHF
few	TRBV7-6	TRBJ2-2	CASSLSGPTGELFF
many	TRBV20-1	TRBJ1-2	CSAENRGTHGGYTF
NA	TRBV2	TRBJ2-3	CASSESRVLAGTDTQYF
NA	TRBV28	TRBJ1-2	CASTPGQHYGYTF
many	TRBV4-1	TRBJ1-1	CASSHEDRMNTEAFF
few	TRBV12-3/TRBV12-4	TRBJ2-5	CASSLDWQETQYF
many	TRBV20-1	TRBJ1-1	CSARSHEVEAFF
few	TRBV25-1	TRBJ2-5	CASIASPGHSKETQYF
NA	TRBV3-1	TRBJ2-1	CASSQATDTKSNEQFF
many	TRBV12-3/TRBV12-4	TRBJ2-7	CASSFDVGENEQYF
NA	TRBV5-4	TRBJ2-7	CASSLSSVEQYF
many	TRBV6-1	TRBJ2-7	CASNSPGQGNNYEQYF
many	TRBV20-1	TRBJ2-1	CSASERKFSYNEQFF
many	TRBV12-3/TRBV12-4	TRBJ2-1	CASSWGLAGDIYNEQFF
many	TRBV12-3/TRBV12-4	TRBJ2-7	CASSLNAGEGYEQYF
many	TRBV12-3/TRBV12-4	TRBJ2-1	CASSYGTRGEQFF
NA	TRBV2	TRBJ2-5	CASSELETQYF
NA	TRBV6-2/TRBV6-3	TRBJ2-7	CASSYPKIRTGSYEQYF
many	TRBV5-1	TRBJ1-1	CASSWGTGRNTEAFF
NA	TRBV29-1	TRBJ1-1	CSVDVGNTEAFF
many	TRBV20-1	TRBJ2-1	CSAYRAGRDFYEQFF
many	TRBV25-1	TRBJ1-2	CASSISNYGYTF
many	TRBV12-3/TRBV12-4	TRBJ1-3	CASSVQGNTIYF
many	TRBV6-4	TRBJ2-3	CASSDSGTSDTDTQYF
few	TRBV3-1	TRBJ2-5	CASSSGTRETQYF
many	TRBV5-1	TRBJ2-1	CASSSGTSEYNEQFF
few	TRBV6-4	TRBJ2-5	CASSALAGRTAKETQYF
NA	TRBV3-1	TRBJ2-1	CASSQGWAGSYNEQFF
once	TRBV3-1	TRBJ2-7	CASSKDLGTWASYEQYF
NA	TRBV5-1	TRBJ2-2	CASSWGGTLNTGELFF
once	TRBV5-1	TRBJ2-3	CASSLTSGSTDTQNF
many	TRBV12-3/TRBV12-4	TRBJ2-3	CASSLAHPDTQYF
NA	TRBV7-8	TRBJ2-5	CASSLMGGVQETQYF
NA	TRBV5-1	TRBJ1-4	CASSPGYGTGYEKLFF
many	TRBV10-3	TRBJ1-2	CAIKRTDSNYGYTF
many	TRBV10-1	TRBJ2-3	CASSEVKDAYTDTQYF
NA	TRBV7-9	TRBJ2-5	CACSYQETQYF